These T cell receptor beta chains were read from a single sample in a study of T cells after posttransplantation cyclophosphamide. Measured with immunoSEQ multiplex PCR; TCRdb has only the in-frame clones, and not every one. Listed here are some 46,000 clones without any singletons, the top ten holding around 2.1%. What was sequenced was PBMCs. The receptors derive from a man aged 35-49 years in good health, CMV-negative, and a related stem cell transplant donor. Each CDR3 is given with its conserved first and last residue. Fields, in order: clone size, D gene, V gene, J gene, CDR3 protein, CDR3 DNA. A D gene is named only where the DNA matches it firmly. Expanded clones get a size class; other rows say once, few or many, or leave the size out.

clone_size: many; d_call: TRBD2; v_call: TRBV6-5; j_call: TRBJ2-1; cdr3_aa: CASSYSGLAGFSIF; cdr3_nt: TGTGCCAGCAGTTACTCGGGACTAGCGGGATTCTCTATCTTC
clone_size: few; d_call: TRBD1; v_call: TRBV7-6; j_call: TRBJ1-2; cdr3_aa: CASSPGTGGVYGYTF; cdr3_nt: TGTGCCAGCAGCCCCGGGACAGGGGGCGTCTATGGCTACACCTTC
clone_size: many; d_call: TRBD1; v_call: TRBV10-2; j_call: TRBJ1-1; cdr3_aa: CASSAGGGPEAFF; cdr3_nt: TGCGCCAGCAGTGCAGGGGGTGGGCCCGAAGCTTTCTTT
clone_size: many; d_call: TRBD1; v_call: TRBV10-3; j_call: TRBJ1-1; cdr3_aa: CAIRQGMNTEAFF; cdr3_nt: TGTGCCATCCGACAGGGCATGAACACTGAAGCTTTCTTT
clone_size: many; d_call: TRBD1; v_call: TRBV27; j_call: TRBJ1-1; cdr3_aa: CASTTTGKKAFF; cdr3_nt: TGTGCCAGCACAACGACAGGGAAGAAAGCTTTCTTT
clone_size: many; d_call: .; v_call: TRBV4-1; j_call: TRBJ1-1; cdr3_aa: CASSQDLTDGAFF; cdr3_nt: TGCGCCAGCAGCCAAGATTTGACAGACGGCGCTTTCTTT
clone_size: many; d_call: .; v_call: TRBV4-3; j_call: TRBJ1-1; cdr3_aa: CASSQEGGVANTEAFF; cdr3_nt: TGCGCCAGCAGCCAAGAAGGGGGGGTTGCGAACACTGAAGCTTTCTTT
clone_size: many; d_call: .; v_call: TRBV9; j_call: TRBJ2-2; cdr3_aa: CASSFRGTGELFF; cdr3_nt: TGTGCCAGCAGCTTCAGGGGAACCGGGGAGCTGTTTTTT
clone_size: few; d_call: .; v_call: TRBV7-9; j_call: TRBJ2-1; cdr3_aa: CASSLAHGSSYNEQFF; cdr3_nt: TGTGCCAGCAGCTTAGCCCACGGGAGCTCCTACAATGAGCAGTTCTTC
clone_size: many; d_call: TRBD1; v_call: TRBV7-9; j_call: TRBJ1-4; cdr3_aa: CASSLGLGQRQKLFF; cdr3_nt: TGTGCCAGCAGCTTAGGTTTGGGACAGCGTCAAAAACTGTTTTTT
clone_size: few; d_call: TRBD1; v_call: TRBV7-6; j_call: TRBJ2-1; cdr3_aa: CASSQGQGANNEQFF; cdr3_nt: TGTGCCAGCAGCCAAGGACAGGGGGCGAACAATGAGCAGTTCTTC
clone_size: many; d_call: .; v_call: TRBV5-1; j_call: TRBJ1-4; cdr3_aa: CASSPSTNEKLFF; cdr3_nt: TGCGCCAGCAGCCCCTCAACTAATGAAAAACTGTTTTTT
clone_size: many; d_call: TRBD2; v_call: TRBV11-3; j_call: TRBJ2-1; cdr3_aa: CASSLEGTSYNEQFF; cdr3_nt: TGTGCCAGCAGCTTAGAGGGGACTAGCTACAATGAGCAGTTCTTC
clone_size: few; d_call: TRBD2; v_call: TRBV7-8; j_call: TRBJ2-2; cdr3_aa: CASSLAWIAGGAKPNTGELFF; cdr3_nt: TGTGCCAGCAGCTTAGCGTGGATAGCGGGGGGCGCCAAGCCGAACACCGGGGAGCTGTTTTTT
clone_size: many; d_call: TRBD2; v_call: TRBV19; j_call: TRBJ2-1; cdr3_aa: CASSIQVPGLAGGRNEQFF; cdr3_nt: TGTGCCAGTAGTATACAAGTCCCGGGACTAGCGGGGGGGCGCAATGAGCAGTTCTTC
clone_size: .; d_call: .; v_call: TRBV4-1; j_call: TRBJ1-1; cdr3_aa: CASSQDGRGPDAEAFF; cdr3_nt: TGCGCCAGCAGCCAAGATGGCAGGGGCCCGGACGCTGAAGCTTTCTTT
clone_size: many; d_call: .; v_call: TRBV4-1; j_call: TRBJ2-1; cdr3_aa: CASSLQEAPHNEQFF; cdr3_nt: TGCGCCAGCAGCCTTCAAGAGGCCCCCCACAATGAGCAGTTCTTC
clone_size: many; d_call: TRBD1; v_call: TRBV10-3; j_call: TRBJ1-1; cdr3_aa: CAISSGQGAGNTEAFF; cdr3_nt: TGTGCCATCAGTTCGGGACAGGGGGCCGGTAACACTGAAGCTTTCTTT
clone_size: many; d_call: .; v_call: TRBV5-6; j_call: TRBJ2-4; cdr3_aa: CASSFGRGPKNIQYF; cdr3_nt: TGTGCCAGCAGCTTCGGAAGGGGTCCCAAAAACATTCAGTACTTC
clone_size: many; d_call: TRBD1; v_call: TRBV2; j_call: TRBJ1-5; cdr3_aa: CASSGRTGGTQPQHF; cdr3_nt: TGTGCCAGCAGTGGACGTACAGGGGGCACTCAGCCCCAGCATTTT
clone_size: .; d_call: TRBD1; v_call: TRBV7-2; j_call: TRBJ2-6; cdr3_aa: CASSLALGQGTGANVLTF; cdr3_nt: TGTGCCAGCAGCTTAGCGCTAGGACAGGGTACTGGGGCCAACGTCCTGACTTTC
clone_size: many; d_call: TRBD2; v_call: TRBV7-3; j_call: TRBJ2-6; cdr3_aa: CASSPGLAGENGANVLTF; cdr3_nt: TGTGCCAGCAGCCCGGGACTAGCGGGGGAGAATGGGGCCAACGTCCTGACTTTC
clone_size: few; d_call: .; v_call: TRBV25-1; j_call: TRBJ2-1; cdr3_aa: CASSDPGTTYNEQFF; cdr3_nt: TGTGCCAGCAGTGATCCCGGGACAACCTACAATGAGCAGTTCTTC
clone_size: many; d_call: .; v_call: TRBV19; j_call: TRBJ2-1; cdr3_aa: CASSTSASSYNEQFF; cdr3_nt: TGTGCCAGTAGCACTAGTGCCAGCTCCTACAATGAGCAGTTCTTC
clone_size: many; d_call: .; v_call: TRBV20-1; j_call: TRBJ1-2; cdr3_aa: CSASPSYGYTF; cdr3_nt: TGCAGTGCTAGCCCGTCCTATGGCTACACCTTC
clone_size: many; d_call: .; v_call: TRBV11-2; j_call: TRBJ1-2; cdr3_aa: CASSLGGRIYGYTF; cdr3_nt: TGTGCCAGCAGCTTAGGGGGCAGGATCTATGGCTACACCTTC
clone_size: many; d_call: .; v_call: TRBV6-5; j_call: TRBJ2-1; cdr3_aa: CASSSTTNEQFF; cdr3_nt: TGTGCCAGCAGCTCTACGACTAATGAGCAGTTCTTC
clone_size: many; d_call: .; v_call: TRBV6-5; j_call: TRBJ1-4; cdr3_aa: CASHARGFEKLFF; cdr3_nt: TGTGCCAGCCACGCCAGGGGCTTCGAAAAACTGTTTTTT
clone_size: many; d_call: .; v_call: TRBV6-5; j_call: TRBJ1-2; cdr3_aa: CASSYRGPYYGYTF; cdr3_nt: TGTGCCAGCAGTTACAGGGGTCCTTACTATGGCTACACCTTC
clone_size: few; d_call: .; v_call: TRBV12-5; j_call: TRBJ2-5; cdr3_aa: CASGLVLGDVQETQYF; cdr3_nt: TGTGCTAGTGGTTTGGTACTGGGCGATGTTCAAGAGACCCAGTACTTC
clone_size: many; d_call: .; v_call: TRBV6-5; j_call: TRBJ1-2; cdr3_aa: CASRSKTGSVYGYTF; cdr3_nt: TGTGCCAGCAGGAGCAAGACAGGATCCGTTTATGGCTACACCTTC
clone_size: many; d_call: TRBD2; v_call: TRBV4-1; j_call: TRBJ2-1; cdr3_aa: CASSPTKERTSGGRTPYNEQFF; cdr3_nt: TGCGCCAGCAGCCCCACGAAGGAACGGACTAGCGGGGGAAGGACGCCCTACAATGAGCAGTTCTTC
clone_size: .; d_call: TRBD1; v_call: TRBV9; j_call: TRBJ1-1; cdr3_aa: CASSVGAGGNTEAFF; cdr3_nt: TGTGCCAGCAGCGTGGGCGCAGGGGGCAACACTGAAGCTTTCTTT
clone_size: many; d_call: TRBD1; v_call: TRBV5-4; j_call: TRBJ2-2; cdr3_aa: CASSLDRGQGGELFF; cdr3_nt: TGTGCCAGCAGCCTGGACAGGGGGCAGGGCGGGGAGCTGTTTTTT
clone_size: .; d_call: .; v_call: TRBV2; j_call: TRBJ2-7; cdr3_aa: CASSDPARGASYEQYF; cdr3_nt: TGTGCCAGCAGTGATCCGGCACGGGGGGCCTCCTACGAGCAGTACTTC
clone_size: .; d_call: TRBD2; v_call: TRBV7-8; j_call: TRBJ2-1; cdr3_aa: CASSPLISGRAGNEQFF; cdr3_nt: TGTGCCAGCAGCCCCCTTATTAGCGGGAGGGCCGGGAATGAGCAGTTCTTC
clone_size: few; d_call: TRBD2; v_call: TRBV9; j_call: TRBJ2-1; cdr3_aa: CASSVSPGGLAGGEQFF; cdr3_nt: TGTGCCAGCAGCGTCTCTCCCGGGGGACTAGCGGGAGGTGAGCAGTTCTTC
clone_size: many; d_call: .; v_call: TRBV14; j_call: TRBJ2-7; cdr3_aa: CASSQDFDRPQYF; cdr3_nt: TGTGCCAGCAGCCAAGACTTTGACAGGCCGCAGTACTTC
clone_size: many; d_call: TRBD1; v_call: TRBV19; j_call: TRBJ2-7; cdr3_aa: CASSTRDSSYEQYF; cdr3_nt: TGTGCCAGTAGTACCCGGGACAGCTCCTACGAGCAGTACTTC
clone_size: many; d_call: .; v_call: TRBV19; j_call: TRBJ2-3; cdr3_aa: CASSIRGGTDTQYF; cdr3_nt: TGTGCCAGTAGTATACGCGGGGGCACAGATACGCAGTATTTT
clone_size: few; d_call: TRBD2; v_call: TRBV30; j_call: TRBJ2-3; cdr3_aa: CAEGVFSGRSTDTQYF; cdr3_nt: TGTGCCGAGGGGGTTTTTAGCGGGAGAAGCACAGATACGCAGTATTTT